This T cell receptor (beta chain) comes out of a study of cytomegalovirus exposure and HLA in healthy donors. This CDR3 spans 15 amino acids. Per the germline V gene, CDR1 is MGHRA and CDR2 is YSYEKL. V was pared by 2 bases and J by 6 bases, with 14 bases between. As concerns this clone: No antigen is known for it.

Primers included in the PCR were 60 Vbeta and 13 Jbeta primers. Data came from immunoSEQ multiplex PCR; TCRdb stores just in-frame clones and leaves some out. The data hold approximately 110,000 clones, with around 80% observed a single time. Study-level results: Among CMV-associated TCR beta chains, most appeared HLA-restricted in a later analysis. TCR beta chains associated with HLA were, in a later analysis, more clonally expanded than equally common others.

This receptor was obtained from a man aged 18 to 35 in good health and CMV-seronegative. Sequencing was done on a sample of PBMCs. The J gene is TRBJ2-1, the V gene TRBV4-1, with TRBD2 as a possible D gene (6 bases). The CDR3, as DNA: TGCGCCAGCAGCCAAATCGGAGGAGGGCCCAATGAGCAGTTCTTC. Protein product: CASSQIGGGPNEQFF.